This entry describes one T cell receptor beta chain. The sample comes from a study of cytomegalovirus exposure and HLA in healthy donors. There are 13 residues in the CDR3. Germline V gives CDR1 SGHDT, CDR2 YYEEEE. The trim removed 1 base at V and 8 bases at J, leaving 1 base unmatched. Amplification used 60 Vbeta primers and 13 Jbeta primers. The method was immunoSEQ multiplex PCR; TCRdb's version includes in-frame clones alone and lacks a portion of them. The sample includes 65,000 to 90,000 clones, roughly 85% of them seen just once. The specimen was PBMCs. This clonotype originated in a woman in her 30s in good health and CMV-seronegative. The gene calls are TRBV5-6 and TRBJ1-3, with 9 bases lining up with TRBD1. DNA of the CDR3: TGTGCCAGCAGCTTGAACAGGGGGCACACCATATATTTT. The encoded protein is CASSLNRGHTIYF.